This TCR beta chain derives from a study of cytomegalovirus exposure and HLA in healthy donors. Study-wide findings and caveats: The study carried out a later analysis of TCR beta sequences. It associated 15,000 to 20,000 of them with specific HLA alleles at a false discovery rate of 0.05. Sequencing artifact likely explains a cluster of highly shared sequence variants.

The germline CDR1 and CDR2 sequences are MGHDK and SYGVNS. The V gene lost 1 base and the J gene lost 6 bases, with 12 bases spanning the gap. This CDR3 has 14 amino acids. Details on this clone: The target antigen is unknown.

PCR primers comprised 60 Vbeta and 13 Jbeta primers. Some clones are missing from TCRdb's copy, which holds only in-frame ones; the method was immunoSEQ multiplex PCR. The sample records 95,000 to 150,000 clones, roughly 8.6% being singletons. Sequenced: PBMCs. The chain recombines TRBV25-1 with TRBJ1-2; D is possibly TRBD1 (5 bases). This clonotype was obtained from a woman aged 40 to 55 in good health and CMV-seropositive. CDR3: CASSEFIQADGYTF. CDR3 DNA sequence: TGTGCCAGCAGTGAATTTATACAGGCTGATGGCTACACCTTC.